This entry describes one T cell receptor beta chain. Its target is not known. The data originate from a study of neoadjuvant anti-PD-1 for oral cavity cancer. About the study: Most patients had three to four biweekly doses of 3 mg/kg nivolumab before resection. Study results and limitations: Post-nivolumab, blood T cell clonality was significantly elevated in non-responders.

The CDR3 spans 14 residues. V was clipped by 4 bases and J by 2 bases; unmatched bases: 2. Germline V gives CDR1 MNHEY, CDR2 SVGAGI. The protocol was immunoSEQ multiplex PCR, while the TCRdb copy is restricted to in-frame clones and leaves out a portion. This sample has over 7,000 clones; 65% to 70% occur once, and the top ten carry roughly 3%. Time point here: after neoadjuvant nivolumab, at surgical resection. Patients had newly diagnosed, untreated stage II-IVA oral cavity squamous cell carcinoma. Patients had HPV-negative, locally advanced oral cavity squamous cell carcinoma. Sequencing used PBMCs, obtained after nivolumab (anti-PD-1) treatment. The gene calls are TRBV6-5 and TRBJ1-5, with TRBD1 matching 7 bases. The TCR comes from a person aged 40 to 85 with oral cavity squamous cell carcinoma. The CDR3 DNA reads TGTGCCAGCAGTTCCGGGACAGGCAATCAGCCCCAGCATTTT. Encoded protein: CASSSGTGNQPQHF.